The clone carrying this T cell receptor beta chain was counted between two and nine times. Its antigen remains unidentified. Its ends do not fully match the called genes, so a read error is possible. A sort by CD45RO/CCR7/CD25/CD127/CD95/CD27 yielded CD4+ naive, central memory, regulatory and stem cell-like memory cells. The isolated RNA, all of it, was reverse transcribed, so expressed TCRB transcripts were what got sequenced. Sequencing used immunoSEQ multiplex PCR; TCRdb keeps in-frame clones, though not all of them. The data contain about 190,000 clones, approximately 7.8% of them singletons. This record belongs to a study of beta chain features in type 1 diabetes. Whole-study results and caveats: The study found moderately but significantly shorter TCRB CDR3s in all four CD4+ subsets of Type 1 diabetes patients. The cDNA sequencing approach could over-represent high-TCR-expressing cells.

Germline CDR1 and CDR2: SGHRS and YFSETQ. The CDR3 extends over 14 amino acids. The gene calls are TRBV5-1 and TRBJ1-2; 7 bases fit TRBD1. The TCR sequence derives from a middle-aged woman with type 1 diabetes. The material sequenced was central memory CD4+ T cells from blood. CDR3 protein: CASSLGSGTDGYTF. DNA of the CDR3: TGTGCCAGCAGCTTGGGATCTGGGACAGATGGCTACACCTTC.